The source of this T cell receptor beta chain is a study of blood T cell repertoires in COVID-19. Study at large: Samples representing acute and convalescent COVID-19 were sourced from the United States, Italy and Spain. T cells, B-cell-depleted T cells, or PBMCs provided the cDNA or gDNA that served as material.

In the study's own analysis: It was from reference gene primer amplification that nucleated cell counts were estimated. Only in-frame clones appear in the TCRdb table, and some are missing; sequencing was by immunoSEQ multiplex PCR. That table is the source of V, J and clone size, and D and trimming were worked out from the DNA. The table records tens of thousands of clones, over 75% of them present only once. Trimming took 6 bases from V and 0 from J, leaving 14 bases between them. Looked up from germline, CDR1 is SGDLS and CDR2 is YYNGEE. The CDR3 sequence is 15 residues long. The specimen sequenced was peripheral blood. The sequence was collected from a human donor in a cohort sampled during active COVID-19. The V gene is TRBV9, the J gene TRBJ2-3, with D possibly TRBD2 on 6 matching bases. CDR3: CASNPRGSSTDTQYF. The CDR3 bases are TGTGCCAGCAACCCACGGGGGTCTAGCACAGATACGCAGTATTTT.